This entry is about one T cell receptor (beta chain). Its antigen remains undetermined. No per-base quality is available; no much larger clone lies one base away. The library was obtained by the immunoSEQ multiplex PCR assay. For the original study's pipeline: A statistical classification framework was built to diagnose cytomegalovirus status from the catalog of TCR beta chain sequences. The table was pulled from immuneACCESS by TCRdb, which kept in-frame rearrangements only. Such tables lose some clones; where checked, under half of the loss comes from unresolved V genes, and the rest has no known cause. The DNA was the basis for D and trimming; V, J and clone size are from that table. In this sample the table shows roughly 90,000 clones, 75% to 90% of which occur a single time. The top ten constitute 20% of the sample. Separate from the approximately 700-subject first cohort, the validation cohort of roughly 130 subjects was the group to which the donors belonged.

This sample is drawn from a study of cytomegalovirus exposure and HLA in healthy donors (dated by TCRdb to 2017 to 2019). In terms of the full investigation: A later analysis indicated that the 130 or so validation repertoires were generated on the platform also employed for the 670 or so repertoires of the first cohort. Along with the roughly 670-subject first cohort, a separate validation cohort of more than 90 different subjects was used. High-throughput TCR immunosequencing, statistical association of individual TCRs with disease status, and machine learning were combined to predict cytomegalovirus infection status. The study was designed to test whether signatures of past pathogen exposure could be identified by cataloging public T cell receptors. General study outcomes and caveats: A later analysis had no HLA typing for the validation cohort, so co-occurrence there was scored across all 120 or so repertoires. The authors suggested that the approach could potentially be generalized to other disease states and immunological phenotypes. Subsequent analysis determined that TCRs grouped into clusters in the first cohort also showed a tendency toward co-occurrence across the approximately 120 validation repertoires, and 94% of cluster scores exceeded 0. In the study, 164 TCR beta chains were listed as associated with cytomegalovirus. Most TCR sequences were observed very rarely across donors, whereas some public TCRs were present in many individuals. A few of the identified cytomegalovirus-associated TCR beta chains were confirmed in vitro to be specific for cytomegalovirus antigens. In both the original and validation cohorts, the classifier was reported to diagnose cytomegalovirus status with high specificity and sensitivity.

Looking up the germline V gene (reference sequence) yields CDR1 SEHNR and CDR2 FQNEAQ. Germline trimming amounts to 6 bases on V and 7 bases on J, with 4 as the count of junction bases outside the gene matches. From cysteine to phenylalanine, the CDR3 is 13 amino acids long. CDR3 DNA only is kept here, 39 bases in frame from base 1. Input material: PBMCs. Here the chain combines TRBV7-9 and TRBJ1-4, and 8 bases in between align with TRBD1. The TCR sequence derives from a man in his late teens or twenties in good health and CMV-seropositive. The CDR3 protein: CASRTGAGEKLFF. The DNA sequence is TGTGCCAGCAGGACAGGGGCGGGTGAAAAACTGTTTTTT.